The 28 T cell receptor beta chains below all came from one sample that was sequenced in a study of shared clonotypes between healthy human individuals. Using immunoSEQ multiplex PCR, the repertoire was profiled, and TCRdb retains in-frame clones only, with some absent. The sample holds around 700,000 clones, about three quarters seen once. Sequencing input: memory CD4+ T cells sorted from blood. Subset meaning: CD45RA-negative fraction. These receptors all come from a woman in her thirties in good health.

The chain carries TRBV18 and TRBJ2-5; 9 positions match TRBD1. The CDR3 consists of 15 residues. V was clipped by 5 bases and J by 2 bases; unmatched bases: 6. Germline assignment: CDR1 KGHSH and CDR2 LQKENI. The CDR3 loop reads CASSIRTGAQETQYF. The CDR3 nucleotides are TGTGCCAGCTCAATCAGGACAGGGGCTCAAGAGACCCAGTACTTC.

The genes are TRBV11-2 and TRBJ1-2, with D tentatively TRBD1 (5 bases). The CDR3 is 14 amino acids. The V end lost 5 bases, the J end lost 6 bases, and 16 bases lay between the germline ends. Germline CDR1 is SGHAT and CDR2 is FQNNGV. As DNA, the CDR3 is TGTGCCAGCAGCCTCCAGGGCAGGATGGATGGCTACACCTTC. Translating it yields CASSLQGRMDGYTF.

CDR3 DNA: TGTGCCAGCAGTTTTGCCGGGGTCTCTGGAAACACCATATATTTT. Translated, it gives CASSFAGVSGNTIYF. The chain carries TRBV28 and TRBJ1-3; D unresolved. The CDR3 covers 15 residues. Germline V gene sequence: CDR1 MDHEN, CDR2 SYDVKM. Trimming took 3 bases from V and 0 from J, leaving 9 bases between them.

This clone was counted at least ten times. The rearrangement uses TRBV6-1 and TRBJ2-3, with D possibly being TRBD1 (6 bases). This CDR3 spans 14 amino acids. Per germline, CDR1 MNHNS and CDR2 SASEGT. V lost 7 bases to trimming and J lost 0 bases, with 11 bases between them. The CDR3 nucleotides read TGTGCCAGCAAGAGACAGGAAAGCACAGATACGCAGTATTTT. It is translated as CASKRQESTDTQYF.

The chain links TRBV29-1 to TRBJ2-4; TRBD2 is a possible D gene (6 bases). This CDR3 comprises 13 residues. V gave up 4 bases and J gave up 0 bases, with 7 bases separating them. Germline CDR1 is SQVTM and CDR2 is ANQGSEA. This CDR3 reads CSVGEVAKNIQYF. DNA for the CDR3: TGCAGCGTTGGGGAGGTAGCCAAAAACATTCAGTACTTC. Drawing the rest from reference TRBV29-1 and TRBJ2-4, the complete variable domain is SAVISQKPSRDICQRGTSLTIQCQVDSQVTMMFWYRQQPGQSLTLIATANQGSEATYESGFVIDKFPISRPNLTFSTLTVSNMSPEDSSIYLCSVGEVAKNIQYFGAGTRLSVL.

V gene TRBV7-3 combines with J gene TRBJ2-7, with TRBD2 matching over 10 bases. V lost 7 bases and J lost 4; bases outside the gene matches: 10. CDR3 length equals 15 residues. Germline V gene data show CDR1 as SGHTA and CDR2 as FQGTGA. CDR3: CASTTVASGSYEQYF. The CDR3 DNA reads as TGTGCCAGCACCACGGTGGCTAGCGGGAGTTACGAGCAGTACTTC.

V gene TRBV5-1 combines with J gene TRBJ1-1, with 8 positions matching TRBD1. The CDR3 is made up of 15 amino acids. From germline, CDR1 is SGHRS and CDR2 YFSETQ. The V and J ends lost 1 base and 3 bases, in that order; junction bases with no gene match: 5. CDR3 nucleotide sequence: TGCGCCAGCAGCTTGCAAGGACAGGGTTACACTGAAGCTTTCTTT. Protein: CASSLQGQGYTEAFF. Together with reference TRBV5-1 and TRBJ1-1, the CDR3 gives the full variable domain: KAGVTQTPRYLIKTRGQQVTLSCSPISGHRSVSWYQQTPGQGLQFLFEYFSETQRNKGNFPGRFSGRQFSNSRSEMNVSTLELGDSALYLCASSLQGQGYTEAFFGQGTRLTVV.

CDR3 in DNA: TGTGCCAGCAGCCCTTGGGCAGCTACAGGAATGCAGTACTTC. Translated: CASSPWAATGMQYF. The chain carries TRBV5-5 and TRBJ2-7, with a tentative D call TRBD1 (5 bases). Trimming removed 4 bases from V and 9 bases from J, with 20 bases in between. From germline, CDR1 is SGHKS and CDR2 YYEKEE (reference sequence). CDR3 length equals 14 residues.

V usage is TRBV10-3 and J usage is TRBJ2-2, with TRBD2 matching 11 bases. CDR1 ENHRY and CDR2 SYGVKD come from the germline V gene. CDR3 length equals 17 residues. V gave up 6 bases and J gave up 1 base; unmatched junction bases: 7. CDR3 coding DNA: TGTGCCATCAGCTTTCTAGCGGGAGGTGTGAACACCGGGGAGCTGTTTTTT. This encodes CAISFLAGGVNTGELFF.

This clone occurred a few times. CDR3 in amino acids: CASSLGVAGYNEQFF. CDR3 nucleotide sequence: TGCGCCAGCAGCTTGGGGGTAGCGGGGTACAATGAGCAGTTCTTC. This chain uses TRBV5-1 with TRBJ2-1; 8 nucleotides match TRBD2. The V gene's germline CDR1 is SGHRS and CDR2 YFSETQ. The CDR3 sequence is 15 residues long. Germline trimming cut 0 bases from V and 4 bases from J; bases unmatched to any gene: 3.

This clone was counted a single time. The V call is TRBV2, the J call TRBJ1-1, with a tentative D call TRBD1 (5 bases). V was pared by 6 bases and J by 1 base, with 9 bases between. The CDR3 is 13 residues long. Germline CDR1 SNHLY, CDR2 FYNNEI. This chain's CDR3 is CASRTAQNTEAFF. CDR3 nucleotide sequence: TGTGCCAGCAGGACAGCCCAGAACACTGAAGCTTTCTTT.

This clone was seen at least ten times. The chain uses TRBV29-1 and TRBJ1-5; no definite D call. V was pared by 2 bases and J by 0 bases, with 8 bases between. From germline, CDR1 is SQVTM and CDR2 ANQGSEA. This CDR3 is 14 amino acids long. CDR3 bases: TGCAGCGTTGAACGGAGTTTTAGCAATCAGCCCCAGCATTTT. It encodes CSVERSFSNQPQHF. The full variable domain, with the rest looked up from reference TRBV29-1 and TRBJ1-5, is SAVISQKPSRDICQRGTSLTIQCQVDSQVTMMFWYRQQPGQSLTLIATANQGSEATYESGFVIDKFPISRPNLTFSTLTVSNMSPEDSSIYLCSVERSFSNQPQHFGDGTRLSIL.

A note on this clone: Other nucleotide sequences in the sample specify the same CDR3. V is TRBV28 and J is TRBJ2-5; the match to TRBD2 covers 11 bases. There are 14 residues in the CDR3. Unmatched junction bases numbered 7, after V lost 8 bases and J lost 5 bases. Germline V gives CDR1 MDHEN, CDR2 SYDVKM. In DNA, the CDR3 is TGTGCCAGCCGGACTAGCGGGTCCCGGGAGACCCAGTACTTC. Its protein product is CASRTSGSRETQYF.

This clone was recorded many times. This chain uses TRBV7-9 with TRBJ2-7; 8 bases agree with TRBD1. Germline assignment: CDR1 SEHNR and CDR2 FQNEAQ (reference sequence). V shed 1 base and J 5 bases; nucleotides not matched to a gene: 4. The length of the CDR3 is 14 residues. The CDR3 sequence: CASSLESRGHEQYF. The CDR3 nucleotides are TGTGCCAGCAGCTTAGAGAGCAGGGGGCACGAGCAGTACTTC.

This clone is labeled as medium-sized (0.01 to 0.1%). The chain couples TRBV18 to TRBJ2-2; D not certain. The CDR3 runs to 13 residues. V lost 2 bases, J lost 4 bases, and 5 bases lay in between. Germline CDR1 and CDR2: KGHSH and LQKENI. The CDR3 loop is CASSPSSTGELFF. The CDR3 DNA follows: TGTGCCAGCTCACCAAGCAGCACCGGGGAGCTGTTTTTT.

V and J are TRBV27 and TRBJ2-2; 10 bases map to TRBD2. The trim removed 6 bases at V and 0 bases at J, leaving 13 bases unmatched. Germline CDR1 reads MNHEY; CDR2 reads SMNVEV (reference sequence). There are 19 residues in the CDR3. The CDR3 loop is CASSPRASGRKPNTGELFF. The CDR3 DNA sequence: TGTGCCAGCAGCCCCCGGGCTAGCGGGAGAAAACCGAACACCGGGGAGCTGTTTTTT.

The J gene is TRBJ1-4, the V gene TRBV2; 8 positions agree with TRBD1. The germline V gene has CDR1 SNHLY and CDR2 FYNNEI. V lost 7 bases and J lost 8; bases outside the gene matches: 6. CDR3 size: 13 residues. The DNA of the CDR3 is TGTGCCAGCAACCCACAGGGGGAAGAAAAACTGTTTTTT. This sequence encodes CASNPQGEEKLFF. Supplemented by reference TRBV2 and TRBJ1-4, the full variable domain reads EPEVTQTPSHQVTQMGQEVILRCVPISNHLYFYWYRQILGQKVEFLVSFYNNEISEKSEIFDDQFSVERPDGSNFTLKIRSTKLEDSAMYFCASNPQGEEKLFFGSGTQLSVL.

The V gene is TRBV28, the J gene TRBJ2-1; possibly TRBD1 for D (6 bases). This CDR3 comprises 14 residues. Per the germline V gene, CDR1 is MDHEN and CDR2 is SYDVKM. Deletions cut 2 bases from V and 5 bases from J, with 10 bases between. The CDR3 sequence: CASSLGDINNEQFF. The CDR3 bases are TGTGCCAGCAGTTTAGGGGACATCAACAATGAGCAGTTCTTC.

This clone was found once. J is TRBJ2-1 and V is TRBV5-1; the D call may be TRBD1 or TRBD2 (5 bases each). Germline V CDR1 and CDR2: SGHRS, YFSETQ. This CDR3 comprises 13 residues. With 7 bases removed from V and 8 bases from J, the gap between germline ends came to 16 bases. The CDR3 loop reads CASSLGHGDEQFF. The CDR3 DNA is TGCGCCAGCTCACTTGGACACGGGGATGAGCAGTTCTTC.

The gene calls are TRBV5-4 and TRBJ2-1; 15 nucleotides agree with TRBD2. CDR1 SGHNT and CDR2 YYREEE come from the germline V gene (reference sequence). The CDR3 is 19 amino acids. V was clipped by 4 bases and J by 4 bases; unmatched bases: 12. CDR3 sequence reads: CASSPAGTSGRLRYNEQFF. In DNA, the CDR3 is TGTGCCAGCAGCCCGGCCGGGACTAGCGGGAGGCTGCGGTACAATGAGCAGTTCTTC.

The gene calls are TRBV11-3 and TRBJ2-4; TRBD1 agrees at 8 bases. Germline V gene sequence: CDR1 SGHNT, CDR2 YENEEA. J gave up 0 bases and V 3 bases, and 7 bases lay outside the gene matches. CDR3 length: 17 amino acids. CDR3 DNA sequence: TGTGCCAGCAGCTTCGGACAGGGAATCGGAGCCAAAAACATTCAGTACTTC. Translating it yields CASSFGQGIGAKNIQYF.

As concerns this clone: This clone may be a read error of a much larger clone one base away. Other DNA sequences in the same sample also yield this CDR3. The chain uses TRBV7-6 and TRBJ2-7, with 7 bases matching TRBD2. The V gene end was trimmed by 5 bases and the J gene end by 1 base; junction bases not matched to a gene: 5. There are 14 residues in the CDR3. Germline V gives CDR1 SGHVS, CDR2 FNYEAQ. CDR3 region: CASSPQRDSYEQYF. The CDR3 coding sequence is TGTGCCAGCAGCCCCCAGCGGGATTCCTACGAGCAGTACTTC.

V and J are TRBV19 and TRBJ1-4, with TRBD1 identical over 11 bases. Trimming took 5 bases from V and 3 from J; bases not matched to a gene: 11. This CDR3 comprises 18 residues. The V gene's germline CDR1 is LNHDA and CDR2 SQIVND (reference sequence). CDR3 amino acids: CASSSVGTGGPANEKLFF. The CDR3 coding sequence is TGTGCCAGTAGTTCCGTCGGGACAGGGGGACCAGCTAATGAAAAACTGTTTTTT.

On this clone: Other DNA sequences in this specimen translate into the identical CDR3. The chain employs TRBV28 and TRBJ1-2; D uncertain. Trimming pared 3 bases from V and 8 bases from J, leaving 16 bases between. The CDR3 totals 14 residues. Germline CDR1 and CDR2: MDHEN and SYDVKM. CDR3 sequence: CASSFALGEGGYTF. The CDR3 nucleotides read TGTGCCAGCAGTTTTGCCCTGGGAGAAGGGGGCTACACCTTC.

The count of this clone is one. The gene calls are TRBV23-1 and TRBJ2-5; 12 nucleotides agree with TRBD1. TRBV23-1 is an ORF, and what it does is uncertain. The CDR3 extends over 17 amino acids. Trimming took 4 bases from V and 4 from J; bases not matched to a gene: 10. DNA for the CDR3: TGCGCCAGCAGTCCCTCATTCCGGGACAGGGGGCTAGAGACCCAGTACTTC. Its translation is CASSPSFRDRGLETQYF.

The V gene is TRBV27, the J gene TRBJ1-6; a weak D match, TRBD1 (6 bases). Per germline, CDR1 MNHEY and CDR2 SMNVEV (reference sequence). V was trimmed by 5 bases and J by 10 bases, leaving 18 bases between them. The CDR3 spans 15 residues. The CDR3 DNA reads as TGTGCCAGCAGTCCGGCGGGCAGGGGCATATCACCCCTCCACTTT. The encoded protein is CASSPAGRGISPLHF.

The rearrangement joins TRBV4-1 to TRBJ2-2; 9 nucleotides agree with TRBD2. The CDR3 is made up of 15 amino acids. V trimming: 4 bases; J trimming: 3 bases; junction bases outside the gene matches: 3. Germline V gene sequence: CDR1 MGHRA, CDR2 YSYEKL. DNA for the CDR3: TGCGCCAGCAGCCCAGCGGGAGGTGACACCGGGGAGCTGTTTTTT. It yields the protein CASSPAGGDTGELFF.

The chain links TRBV19 to TRBJ2-2, with 9 nucleotides matching TRBD2. Germline V gene lookup returns CDR1 LNHDA and CDR2 SQIVND (reference sequence). V shed 3 bases, J shed 3 bases, and the junction held 5 bases outside the gene matches. This CDR3 has 16 amino acids. Written as DNA, the CDR3 is TGTGCCAGTAGTATTGGTCTAGCGGGGTACACCGGGGAGCTGTTTTTT. It codes for CASSIGLAGYTGELFF. The full variable domain, rest sourced from reference TRBV19 and TRBJ2-2, is DGGITQSPKYLFRKEGQNVTLSCEQNLNHDAMYWYRQDPGQGLRLIYYSQIVNDFQKGDIAEGYSVSREKKESFPLTVTSAQKNPTAFYLCASSIGLAGYTGELFFGEGSRLTVL.